This TCR beta chain is drawn from a study of T cell responses to AZD1222 COVID-19 vaccine. Germline assignment: CDR1 ENHRY and CDR2 SYGVKD. The CDR3 spans 16 residues. V shed 2 bases and J 4 bases; nucleotides not matched to a gene: 3. Of note for this clone: Its antigen is undetermined.

This table comes from immunoSEQ multiplex PCR, and its TCRdb copy is limited to in-frame clones, with some not included. This sample has approximately 150,000 clones, with about 92% found just once. Whole-study results and caveats: The reported proportion of spike-specific TCRs targeting unmutated variant regions was nearly half. Mapped onto spike, vaccine-associated CD4 TCRs spanned it and were dominant at 160-218 and 743-854. It should be noted that donors were predominantly white British and more often female, and clonal diversity was possibly underestimated.

Specimen: peripheral blood, collected after recovery from COVID-19. The sequence came from an adult who had recovered from COVID-19. The genes are TRBV10-3 and TRBJ2-3; 13 nucleotides agree with TRBD2. Here the CDR3 reads CAISEPGLAGADTQYF. DNA of the CDR3: TGTGCCATCAGTGAGCCCGGACTAGCGGGAGCAGATACGCAGTATTTT.